These T cell receptor beta chains were read from a single sample in a study of OX40 agonist ivuxolimab in advanced cancers. Assay used: immunoSEQ multiplex PCR; TCRdb lists only in-frame clones, some missing. The sample holds tens of thousands of clones, 70% to 90% seen once. The input for sequencing was CD4+ or CD8+ T cells sorted from blood, taken in a trial of the OX40 agonist ivuxolimab. Receptors originate from an adult with an advanced solid tumor such as melanoma, head and neck, liver or kidney cancer. CDR3s include the opening cysteine and the closing phenylalanine or tryptophan. The order of the fields is clone size, J gene, V gene, D gene, CDR3 protein, CDR3 DNA. D genes are given only for firm matches. A row's size may be missing; if present it is once, few, many or a size class.

.,TRBJ2-2,TRBV7-9,.,CASSFVAVNTGELFF,TGTGCCAGCAGCTTCGTTGCGGTTAACACCGGGGAGCTGTTTTTT
once,TRBJ2-2,TRBV6-5,TRBD1,CASSYSGTGPGELFF,TGTGCCAGCAGTTACTCCGGGACAGGGCCCGGGGAGCTGTTTTTT
.,TRBJ2-7,TRBV5-3,.,CARKLAWYEQYF,TGTGCCAGAAAGCTAGCGTGGTACGAGCAGTACTTC
.,TRBJ2-1,TRBV7-2,TRBD2,CASSLVAAGGRNEQFF,TGTGCCAGCAGCTTAGTTGCAGCGGGAGGGCGGAATGAGCAGTTCTTC
.,TRBJ1-1,TRBV6-5,.,CASRGPLTGTEAFF,TGTGCCAGCCGAGGACCCTTAACGGGGACTGAAGCTTTCTTT
.,TRBJ2-7,TRBV2,.,CASILSGEQYF,TGTGCCAGCATTCTTAGCGGCGAGCAGTACTTC
.,TRBJ2-5,TRBV28,TRBD2,CASSTPPSSGRLETQYF,TGTGCCAGCAGTACCCCCCCTTCTAGCGGGAGGTTGGAGACCCAGTACTTC
.,TRBJ1-2,TRBV5-1,TRBD1,CASSLALYQGASRGYTF,TGCGCCAGCAGCTTGGCCTTGTACCAGGGGGCGTCAAGAGGCTACACCTTC
.,TRBJ2-7,TRBV15,.,CATSRDRTGSETHEAAQYF,TGTGCCACCAGCAGAGATAGGACGGGGTCGGAGACTCACGAGGCTGCGCAGTACTTC
.,TRBJ1-5,TRBV19,.,CASSIRKGGDSNQPQHF,TGTGCCAGTAGTATAAGGAAGGGAGGGGATAGCAATCAGCCCCAGCATTTT
.,TRBJ1-1,TRBV19,.,CASSRGQLNTEAFF,TGTGCCAGTAGTAGAGGACAGCTGAACACTGAAGCTTTCTTT
.,TRBJ1-2,TRBV27,TRBD1,CASSSIRTGGASGYTF,TGTGCCAGCAGTTCGATAAGGACAGGGGGCGCCTCTGGCTACACCTTC
.,TRBJ2-4,TRBV2,.,CASISMGAKNIQYF,TGTGCCAGCATAAGTATGGGTGCCAAAAACATTCAGTACTTC
.,TRBJ2-7,TRBV12-2,.,CASRLPETESYEQYF,TGTGCAAGTCGCTTACCCGAGACAGAGTCCTACGAGCAGTACTTC